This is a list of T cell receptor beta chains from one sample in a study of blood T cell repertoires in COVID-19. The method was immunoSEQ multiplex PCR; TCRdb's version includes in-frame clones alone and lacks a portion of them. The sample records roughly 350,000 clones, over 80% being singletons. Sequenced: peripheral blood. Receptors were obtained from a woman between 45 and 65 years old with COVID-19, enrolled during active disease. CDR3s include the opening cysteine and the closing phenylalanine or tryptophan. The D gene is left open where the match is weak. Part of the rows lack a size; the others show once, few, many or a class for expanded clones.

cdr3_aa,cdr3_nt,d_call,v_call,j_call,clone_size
CASSEGQGANYGYTF,TGTGCCAGCAGCGAGGGACAGGGGGCGAACTATGGCTACACCTTC,TRBD1,TRBV5-4,TRBJ1-2,.
CASSLAANYGYTF,TGTGCCAGCAGTCTAGCAGCTAACTATGGCTACACCTTC,.,TRBV3-1/TRBV3-2,TRBJ1-2,.
CAWKGVANQPQHF,TGTGCCTGGAAGGGGGTGGCCAATCAGCCCCAGCATTTT,.,TRBV30,TRBJ1-5,once
CASRGTGALNEKLFF,TGTGCCAGCAGGGGGACAGGGGCCCTTAATGAAAAACTGTTTTTT,TRBD1,TRBV2,TRBJ1-4,.
CATSDPGQGSEKLFF,TGTGCCACCAGTGACCCTGGACAGGGAAGTGAAAAACTGTTTTTT,TRBD1,TRBV24-1,TRBJ1-4,.
CATSDIDEQFF,TGTGCCACCAGTGATATCGATGAGCAGTTCTTC,.,TRBV24-1,TRBJ2-1,.
CASSELSGSNYGYTF,TGTGCCAGCAGTGAACTATCGGGATCTAACTATGGCTACACCTTC,.,TRBV2,TRBJ1-2,.
CASCRDSVETQYF,TGTGCCAGCTGCAGGGACTCGGTAGAGACCCAGTACTTC,.,TRBV2,TRBJ2-5,.
CASSPDRGLRETQYF,TGTGCCAGCAGCCCCGACAGGGGGCTGAGGGAGACCCAGTACTTC,TRBD1,TRBV5-6,TRBJ2-5,.
CAWRRGSSYNEQFF,TGTGCCTGGAGAAGGGGCAGCTCCTACAATGAGCAGTTCTTC,.,TRBV30,TRBJ2-1,few
CASRNRDYSNQPQHF,TGTGCCAGCCGGAACCGGGACTACTCAAATCAGCCCCAGCATTTT,.,TRBV3-1/TRBV3-2,TRBJ1-5,.